Each of the 19 T cell receptor beta chains below was sequenced from the same sample in a study of T cells and Merkel cell carcinoma outcomes. Clones were sequenced by immunoSEQ multiplex PCR, and TCRdb holds only the in-frame ones, with some missing. Found here are some 13,000 clones, roughly 92% of them singletons; the top ten hold roughly 2%. The sample comprised tumor tissue from Merkel cell carcinoma. Receptors were obtained from a human donor with Merkel cell carcinoma.

The V call is TRBV2, the J call TRBJ2-1; D is uncertain. Trimming stripped 3 bases from V and 11 bases from J, with 8 bases between. The CDR3 contains 11 residues. The germline gives CDR1 SNHLY, CDR2 FYNNEI. CDR3 amino acids: CASSDGSKQFF. CDR3 coding DNA: TGTGCCAGCAGTGATGGGTCGAAGCAGTTCTTC.

This clone was recorded once. The genes are TRBV14 and TRBJ1-2; D ambiguous. CDR3 size: 14 residues. The V gene lost 0 bases and the J gene lost 8 bases, with 13 bases spanning the gap. CDR1 and CDR2 (germline): SGHDN, FVKESK. The CDR3 reads CASSQDMRGGGYTF. The CDR3 DNA sequence: TGTGCCAGCAGCCAAGATATGCGTGGCGGAGGCTACACCTTC.

V gene TRBV18 combines with J gene TRBJ1-5, with 8 nucleotides matching TRBD1. This CDR3 contains 14 residues. The germline gives CDR1 KGHSH, CDR2 LQKENI. The trim removed 5 bases at V and 6 bases at J, leaving 6 bases unmatched. The CDR3 protein is CASSLAGGGQPQHF. The CDR3 DNA reads TGTGCCAGCTCATTAGCAGGGGGCGGTCAGCCCCAGCATTTT.

This sequence joins TRBV4-3 and TRBJ2-2; 10 bases are shared with TRBD2. This CDR3 comprises 18 residues. V gave up 1 base and J gave up 5 bases; unmatched junction bases: 10. From germline, CDR1 is LGHNA and CDR2 YSLEER. CDR3 nucleotides: TGCGCCAGCAGCCAAGGGGCGCTAGCGGGAGACGGGACCGGGGAGCTGTTTTTT. As protein: CASSQGALAGDGTGELFF.

This chain uses TRBV2 with TRBJ2-1, with 13 bases fitting TRBD2. CDR3 size: 14 residues. With V trimmed by 6 bases and J by 9 bases, 5 bases remained unmatched. CDR1 and CDR2 (germline): SNHLY, FYNNEI. The CDR3 DNA reads as TGTGCCAGCAGCGGACTAGCGGGAGAGGGTGAGCAGTTCTTC. This codes for CASSGLAGEGEQFF.

J is TRBJ1-1 and V is TRBV6-5; D might be TRBD1 (5 bases). V was cut by 6 bases and J by 11 bases, with 13 bases left in between. CDR3 length: 11 amino acids. Germline V CDR1 and CDR2: MNHEY, SVGAGI. This CDR3 is CASSPGGKAFF. The CDR3, as DNA: TGTGCCAGCAGCCCCGGGGGTAAGGCTTTCTTT.

This rearrangement joins TRBV4-2 to TRBJ2-3; weak D call: TRBD2 (6 bases). The CDR3 sequence is 16 residues long. Germline CDR1 reads LGHNA; CDR2 reads YNFKEQ. Between the trimmed V and J ends, which lost 1 base and 1 base, there was a span of 12 bases. CDR3 sequence (DNA): TGTGCCAGCAGCCAAGTGAAGCGGGTTGGCACAGATACGCAGTATTTT. As protein: CASSQVKRVGTDTQYF.

The rearrangement links TRBV18 to TRBJ1-6; D possibly corresponds to TRBD1 (5 bases). Germline V gene data show CDR1 as KGHSH and CDR2 as LQKENI. Trimming removed 2 bases from V and 10 bases from J, with 15 bases in between. CDR3 length: 15 residues. The CDR3 DNA follows: TGTGCCAGCTCACCAAGAGGGACGATCGGATCACCCCTCCACTTT. It encodes CASSPRGTIGSPLHF.

This chain links TRBV2 with TRBJ1-2; the match to TRBD1 covers 9 bases. CDR1 is SNHLY, CDR2 FYNNEI, per germline. The CDR3 extends over 15 amino acids. V dropped 4 bases and J dropped 8; count of bases not matched to a gene: 11. CDR3 amino acids: CASSATWTGERGYTF. For the CDR3, the DNA is TGTGCCAGCAGTGCCACATGGACAGGGGAACGCGGCTACACCTTC.

This sequence joins TRBV4-3 and TRBJ1-4; D is uncertain. V lost 1 base, J lost 8 bases, and 8 bases lay in between. This CDR3 contains 13 residues. Germline V CDR1 and CDR2: LGHNA, YSLEER. The CDR3 is CASSQASREKLFF. The DNA for the CDR3 is TGCGCCAGCAGCCAAGCCTCGCGGGAAAAACTGTTTTTT.

The J gene is TRBJ2-2, the V gene TRBV5-1; D gene ambiguous. Trimming removed 1 base from V and 4 bases from J, with 8 bases in between. The CDR3 extends over 14 amino acids. Germline values: CDR1 SGHRS, CDR2 YFSETQ. The DNA of the CDR3 is TGCGCCAGCAGCTTGTCGGCAGTCACCGGGGAGCTGTTTTTT. Encoded protein: CASSLSAVTGELFF.

This clone was picked up one time. The V gene is TRBV7-2, the J gene TRBJ2-1; tentatively, D is TRBD1 or TRBD2 (6 bases each). Between the trimmed V and J ends, which lost 5 bases and 3 bases, there was a span of 23 bases. The germline gives CDR1 SGHTA, CDR2 FQGNSA. The CDR3 covers 18 residues. CDR3 DNA: TGTGCCAGCAGCCCTCGGGGGCGGGGCAAGGGGAACTACAATGAGCAGTTCTTC. It yields the protein CASSPRGRGKGNYNEQFF.

J is TRBJ1-5 and V is TRBV11-2; TRBD1 matches at 8 bases. CDR3 length: 17 residues. Germline V gene data show CDR1 as SGHAT and CDR2 as FQNNGV. V lost 1 base and J lost 7; bases outside the gene matches: 12. The CDR3: CASSLGFGSGTGQPQHF. The DNA of the CDR3 is TGTGCCAGCAGCTTAGGTTTTGGGTCGGGGACAGGACAGCCCCAGCATTTT.

CDR3 sequence: CASSSGTNTLNTQYF. CDR3 DNA sequence: TGTGCCAGCAGCTCCGGGACGAATACTTTAAATACGCAGTATTTT. This sequence joins TRBV6-1 and TRBJ2-3; D possibly uses TRBD1 or TRBD2 (5 bases each). Germline CDR1 is MNHNS and CDR2 is SASEGT. This CDR3 is built from 15 residues. Trimming pared 6 bases from V and 7 bases from J, leaving 20 bases between.

This clone was counted a few times. The V gene is TRBV7-2, the J gene TRBJ2-1, with no clear D. This CDR3 region has 12 residues. V shed 7 bases and J shed 2 bases, with 6 bases lying between them. Germline assignment: CDR1 SGHTA and CDR2 FQGNSA. CDR3 in DNA: TGTGCCAGCACCCTCGCCTACAATGAGCAGTTCTTC. Protein: CASTLAYNEQFF.

V is TRBV5-1 and J is TRBJ2-3; D unresolved. This CDR3 is built from 14 residues. V was trimmed by 3 bases and J by 4 bases, leaving 12 bases between them. Germline V gives CDR1 SGHRS, CDR2 YFSETQ. CDR3 amino acids: CASSYGQSPDTQYF. The CDR3 region has the DNA TGCGCCAGCAGCTACGGGCAGTCCCCAGATACGCAGTATTTT.

The gene calls are TRBV7-2 and TRBJ1-1; no firm D call. The CDR3 runs to 12 residues. Per the germline V gene, CDR1 is SGHTA and CDR2 is FQGNSA. The V end lost 2 bases, the J end lost 9 bases, and 10 bases lay between the germline ends. CDR3 in DNA: TGTGCCAGCAGCTTAAACGGGAGGAAAGCTTTCTTT. This translates into CASSLNGRKAFF.

The chain employs TRBV28 and TRBJ1-2; D is perhaps TRBD1 (6 bases). Germline loops: CDR1 MDHEN, CDR2 SYDVKM. V shed 7 bases and J shed 7 bases, with 16 bases lying between them. The CDR3 has 13 amino acids. Here the CDR3 reads CASTPGGRGGYTF. The CDR3 DNA sequence: TGTGCCAGCACCCCTGGGGGGCGTGGTGGCTACACCTTC.

As DNA, the CDR3 is TGTGCCAGCAGCCCAGGGGGCTATGGCTACACCTTC. This translates into CASSPGGYGYTF. The rearrangement links TRBV7-8 to TRBJ1-2, with TRBD1 matching 7 bases. This CDR3 is 12 amino acids long. The V and J ends lost 5 bases and 4 bases, in that order; junction bases with no gene match: 1. Germline V gene lookup returns CDR1 SGHVS and CDR2 FQNEAQ.